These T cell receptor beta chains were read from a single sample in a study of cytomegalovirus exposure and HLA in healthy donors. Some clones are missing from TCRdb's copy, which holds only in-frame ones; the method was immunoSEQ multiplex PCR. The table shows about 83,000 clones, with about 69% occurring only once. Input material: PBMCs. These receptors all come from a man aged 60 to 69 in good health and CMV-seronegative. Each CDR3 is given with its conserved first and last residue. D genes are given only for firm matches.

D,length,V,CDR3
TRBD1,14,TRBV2,CASSTNRQGGGYTF
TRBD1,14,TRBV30,CDKDRDRQFHGYTF
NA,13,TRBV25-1,CASSARQYNEQFF
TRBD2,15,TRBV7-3,CASSRSGGAGDTQYF
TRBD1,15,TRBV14,CASSLTTGTGNTIYF
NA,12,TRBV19,CASSLRNQPQHF
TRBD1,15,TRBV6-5,CASSQPDRDYNEQFF
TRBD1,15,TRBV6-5,CASSGTGTNTGELFF
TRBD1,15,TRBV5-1,CASSLPTGGVGGYTF
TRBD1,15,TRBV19,CASSKQGQRNTEAFF
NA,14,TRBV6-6,CASTLSRDFGEQYF
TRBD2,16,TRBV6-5,CASSSIREAAKNIQYF
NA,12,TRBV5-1,CASSLRSDEQYF
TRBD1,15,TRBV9,CASSASTGNNEKLFF
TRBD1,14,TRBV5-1,CASSPDRGGYEQYF
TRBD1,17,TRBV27,CASSSQDRGYYRTEAFF
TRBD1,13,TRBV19,CATRDRGHGTQYF
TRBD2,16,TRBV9,CASSTRLAGDTDTQYF
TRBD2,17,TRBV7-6,CASSIRTSGGGTDTQYF
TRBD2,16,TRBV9,CASGTSGEMYQETQYF
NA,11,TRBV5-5,CASRRNGELFF
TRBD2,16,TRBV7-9,CASSLGGGGPQNIQYF
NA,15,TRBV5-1,CASSPGGVPNTEAFF
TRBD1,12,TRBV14,CASTDRADEQYF
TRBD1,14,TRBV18,CASSPSGGDYGYTF
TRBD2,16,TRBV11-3,CASSYGTGTINNEQFF
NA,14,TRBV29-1,CSVEDRATARELFF
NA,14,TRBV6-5,CASIPTAVNTEAFF
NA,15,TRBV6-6,CASNGQSTGNTEAFF
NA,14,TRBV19,CASSPGVLGTEAFF
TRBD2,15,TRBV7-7,CASSLDGGGTGELFF
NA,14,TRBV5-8,CASSLMGAGDEQYF